The rows below give T cell receptor beta chains drawn from one sample of a study of read filtering for tumor transcriptome and immune sequencing. Using its own MiXCR run on the reads, TCRdb lists one record per CDR3 protein. The table has tens of thousands of distinct CDR3 sequences, roughly 18% seen once. Sequenced: a population of CD138-negative cells sorted from bone marrow. These receptor sequences come from a donor aged 40 or older with multiple myeloma. CDR3s include the opening cysteine and the closing phenylalanine or tryptophan. The D gene is left open where the match is weak. Only some rows state a clone size, as once, few, many or a class for expanded clones.

J gene | V gene | D gene | clone size | CDR3 DNA | CDR3 protein
TRBJ2-1 | TRBV20-1 | . | many | TGCAGTGCTAGAGATCAAACGGTCGGCATTGGGGATGAGCAGTTCTTC | CSARDQTVGIGDEQFF
TRBJ2-2 | TRBV20-1 | TRBD1 | many | TGCAGTGCTAGGGACAGGGGCTTTACCGGGGAGCTGTTTTTT | CSARDRGFTGELFF
TRBJ2-1 | TRBV5-1 | . | . | TGCACCAGCGGCGCCGACTGGCGGAATGAGCAGTTCTTC | CTSGADWRNEQFF
TRBJ1-1 | TRBV6-6 | . | many | TGTGCCAGCATTAGGGAACCTCGGGTCGCTGAAGCTTTCTTT | CASIREPRVAEAFF
TRBJ2-2 | TRBV20-1 | TRBD2 | . | TGCAGTGCTACGAGCGGGGGGCTGAACACCGGGGAGCTGTTTTTT | CSATSGGLNTGELFF
TRBJ2-3 | TRBV24-1 | . | many | TGTGCCACCAGTGCAACAACCGGGACACCAGACACAGATACGCAGTATTTT | CATSATTGTPDTDTQYF
TRBJ2-1 | TRBV28 | . | many | TGTGCCAGCAGTTTACCCGCTAGGAATGAGCAGTTCTTC | CASSLPARNEQFF
TRBJ2-3 | TRBV7-3 | . | many | TGTGCCAGCAGCTTCGAGGGGATGAGCACAGATACGCAGTATTTT | CASSFEGMSTDTQYF
TRBJ1-1 | TRBV7-2 | . | . | TGTGCCAGCAGCTTATTAAAGGATGTGAACACTGAAGCTTTCTTT | CASSLLKDVNTEAFF
TRBJ2-1 | TRBV2 | . | few | TGTGCCAGCACCCTCGTGCACAATGAGCAGTTCTTC | CASTLVHNEQFF
TRBJ2-1 | TRBV5-1 | . | many | TGCGCCAGCAGCCAGCCGGGGACTAAAGGGGGTGAGCAGTTCTTC | CASSQPGTKGGEQFF
TRBJ2-1 | TRBV19 | TRBD2 | many | TGTGCCAGTAGTACGGCGGGAGCGGGGATAAACAATGAGCAGTTCTTC | CASSTAGAGINNEQFF
TRBJ2-3 | TRBV11-3 | . | many | TGTGCCAGCAGCTTAGGGGAGGTAGACGCAGATACGCAGTATTTT | CASSLGEVDADTQYF
TRBJ2-7 | TRBV3-1 | TRBD1 | many | TGTGCCAGCAGCATAGGACAGGCGCGGGAGCAGTACTTC | CASSIGQAREQYF
TRBJ2-2 | TRBV11-3 | . | few | TGTGCCAGCAGCGTGCCTAGGGAAAGGGCCTCCACCGGGGAGCTGTTTTTT | CASSVPRERASTGELFF
TRBJ2-5 | TRBV4-2 | . | many | TGTGCCAGCAGCCTAACAGGACCCCAAGAGACCCAGTACTTC | CASSLTGPQETQYF
TRBJ1-1 | TRBV30 | . | many | TGTGCCTGGAGTGTACAAACAGGGAAAGTTCAGGCTTTCTTT | CAWSVQTGKVQAFF
TRBJ2-2 | TRBV28 | . | many | TGTGCCAGCAGTCGCCAGCGAAAAGCCGGGGAGCTGTTTTTT | CASSRQRKAGELFF
TRBJ1-3 | TRBV28 | . | many | TGTGCCAGCAGTTTTGGCGGAAACACCATATATTTT | CASSFGGNTIYF
TRBJ1-6 | TRBV20-1 | . | many | TGCAGTGCTTCCTGGGACATCTGGCCTAATTCACCCCTCCACTTT | CSASWDIWPNSPLHF
TRBJ2-1 | TRBV11-3 | TRBD2 | many | TGTGCCAGCAGCCTGGGACTAGCGGGAGCGGTCTCTTACAATGAGCAGTTCTTC | CASSLGLAGAVSYNEQFF
TRBJ2-1 | TRBV7-2 | . | medium-sized | TGTGCCAGCAGCTTTGTTCTTGACAATGAGCAGTTCTTC | CASSFVLDNEQFF
TRBJ2-1 | TRBV20-1 | TRBD2 | . | TGCAGTGCTAGGAAGCGGGAGCTCGGTGGGGGTGAGCAGTTCTTC | CSARKRELGGGEQFF
TRBJ1-4 | TRBV14 | . | many | TGTGCCAGCAGCCAAGCGACAGGAAAACTGTTTTTT | CASSQATGKLFF
TRBJ1-2 | TRBV5-1 | TRBD1 | few | TGCGCCAGCAGCCCCGGACAGGGCGAGTATGGCTACACCTTC | CASSPGQGEYGYTF
TRBJ1-5 | TRBV20-1 | TRBD1 | few | TGCAGTGCCGGGACAGGGGTTCAGCCCCAGCATTTT | CSAGTGVQPQHF
TRBJ2-3 | TRBV19 | TRBD2 | few | TGTGCCAGTAAACGTAGACTAGCGGGGGGAACGTTGACAGATACGCAGTATTTT | CASKRRLAGGTLTDTQYF
TRBJ1-1 | TRBV5-1 | . | many | TGCGCCAGCAGCCAACAGGGAGGGACTGAAGCTTTCTTT | CASSQQGGTEAFF
TRBJ1-6 | TRBV4-1 | . | many | TGCGCCAGCAGCCAAGATCCTAGGACCGCCGATTACATGAGGAGAACCCTCCACTTT | CASSQDPRTADYMRRTLHF
TRBJ1-2 | TRBV28 | . | many | TGTGCCAGCAAAGTTGCCCGCTATGGCTACACCTTC | CASKVARYGYTF
TRBJ2-5 | TRBV11-1 | . | many | TGTGCCAGCAGCCTCGCGACCAAACAAGAGACCCAGTACTTC | CASSLATKQETQYF
TRBJ1-1 | TRBV30 | TRBD1 | many | TGTGCCTCCCCACGACAGGGGAGCACTGAAGCTTTCTTT | CASPRQGSTEAFF
TRBJ2-1 | TRBV20-1 | . | many | TGCAGTGCAGGTCAGGGACTTCGGACGGAGAAGCAGTTCTTC | CSAGQGLRTEKQFF
TRBJ2-5 | TRBV7-9 | . | many | TGTGCCAGCAGCTTAAGCCCAGGGGGGTATTGGGAGACCCAGTACTTC | CASSLSPGGYWETQYF
TRBJ2-6 | TRBV21-1 | . | many | TGTGCCAGCAGCAAGGTATCAGGCGGAGAAAGCTCTGGGGCCAACGTCCTGACTTTC | CASSKVSGGESSGANVLTF
TRBJ2-3 | TRBV29-1 | . | . | TGCAGCGCCACCTCGGGGACAGATACGCAGTATTTT | CSATSGTDTQYF
TRBJ2-7 | TRBV6-5 | TRBD1 | many | TGTGCCAGCAGTTCCCGGACAGGGGTCCACGAGCAGTACTTC | CASSSRTGVHEQYF